The entry below gives a single T cell receptor (beta chain) sequence along with its context. TCRdb reprocessed the 5' RACE reads with MiXCR, giving one entry per CDR3 protein. The top ten clones hold roughly 8% of a sample with about 560,000 distinct CDR3 sequences, 15% to 20% of them seen once. V dropped 4 bases and J dropped 4; count of bases not matched to a gene: 11. Germline CDR1 DFQATT, CDR2 SNEGSKA (reference sequence). CDR3 length: 15 residues. These data originate in a study of T-cell memory formation after mild COVID-19. This clonotype was sampled from an adult woman who had mild COVID-19 (a few samples of this study predate the infection). Cell type and time point are not known. The chain uses TRBV20-1 and TRBJ2-5; 8 bases line up with TRBD2. Sample: PBMCs or a T cell subset sorted from them (not recorded which). For the CDR3, the DNA is TGCAGTGCTACGGATGACGGGGGGGCCCGAGAGACCCAGTACTTC. Amino acid sequence: CSATDDGGARETQYF.